A selection of T cell receptor beta chains follows, all from one sample in a study of Ad26.COV2.S vaccination and SARS-CoV-2 variants. Produced via immunoSEQ multiplex PCR; TCRdb's table is partial and in-frame only. The profile shows around 300,000 clones, about 88% of them singletons. This specimen was peripheral blood, taken in a trial of Ad26.COV2.S vaccine versus placebo. These receptors were collected from a person between 18 and 65 years old who received the Ad26.COV2.S COVID-19 vaccine or a placebo. The CDR3 runs from the conserved cysteine through the conserved F or W. The D gene is left open where the match is weak. Clone size is given for some rows only: seen once, a few or many times, or a class if the clone is expanded.

V	J	D	size	length	DNA	CDR3
TRBV18	TRBJ2-7	TRBD2	few	16	TGTGCCAGCTCACCTTCGACTAGCGGGAGGCAAAACGAGCAGTACTTC	CASSPSTSGRQNEQYF
TRBV5-1	TRBJ2-5	TRBD2	.	16	TGCGCCAGCAGCTTGGGGTCGGGGAGGGGTCAAGAGACCCAGTACTTC	CASSLGSGRGQETQYF
TRBV5-4	TRBJ2-2	.	.	15	TGTGCCAGCAGCTTGGCAGGGGCGGGCACCGGGGAGCTGTTTTTT	CASSLAGAGTGELFF
TRBV15	TRBJ2-1	TRBD2	.	19	TGTGCCACCAGCAGGGGAGCGACGGGAGGACGGAGCTCCTACAATGAGCAGTTCTTC	CATSRGATGGRSSYNEQFF
TRBV28	TRBJ2-1	.	.	13	TGTGCCAGCAGTGGACCCCCATACAATGAGCAGTTCTTC	CASSGPPYNEQFF
TRBV5-1	TRBJ2-7	.	.	12	TGCGCCAGCAGCGTCGGGACGGCGGAGCAGTACTTC	CASSVGTAEQYF
TRBV29-1	TRBJ2-7	TRBD1	.	12	TGCAGCGTTGAACGGGACAGCTACGAGCAGTACTTC	CSVERDSYEQYF
TRBV6-6	TRBJ2-7	.	.	16	TGTGCCAGCAGTCTGTCTCGTGGAGTCCTTGCCGACGAGCAGTACTTC	CASSLSRGVLADEQYF
TRBV6-2/TRBV6-3	TRBJ2-6	.	few	17	TGTGCCAGCAGTTATTGGGGCTTAAGCTCTGGGGCCAACGTCCTGACTTTC	CASSYWGLSSGANVLTF
TRBV18	TRBJ1-3	TRBD1	.	14	TGTGCCAGCTCAGCACAGGGGTTCCGGAACACCATATATTTT	CASSAQGFRNTIYF
TRBV3-1/TRBV3-2	TRBJ1-6	.	few	15	TGTGCCAGCAGCCAAGGGGGACTCGGAAATTCACCCCTCCACTTT	CASSQGGLGNSPLHF
TRBV14	TRBJ2-7	.	once	13	TGTGCCAGCAGCCGACTCGACCAGTACGAGCAGTACTTC	CASSRLDQYEQYF
TRBV2	TRBJ2-2	TRBD2	.	15	TGTGCCAGCAGTTCTAGCGGGAGAGGCACCGGGGAGCTGTTTTTT	CASSSSGRGTGELFF
TRBV5-1	TRBJ2-5	TRBD1	.	14	TGCGCCAGCAGCCTGGACAGGGGCTTGGAGACCCAGTACTTC	CASSLDRGLETQYF
TRBV5-1	TRBJ2-5	TRBD2	.	15	TGCGCCAGCAGCAACGGGAGGCGGCCGATCGAGACCCAGTACTTC	CASSNGRRPIETQYF
TRBV7-9	TRBJ2-1	TRBD2	.	14	TGTGCCAGCAGCCTCACGGGGGGGTCGGATGAGCAGTTCTTC	CASSLTGGSDEQFF
TRBV4-2	TRBJ2-7	.	.	16	TGTGCCAGCAGCCAAGATTTGGGGGAGTCCCTTTACGAGCAGTACTTC	CASSQDLGESLYEQYF
TRBV19	TRBJ1-1	.	.	13	TGTGCCAGTAGTATAGCAGGACGGATTGAAGCTTTCTTT	CASSIAGRIEAFF
TRBV5-1	TRBJ2-7	TRBD2	once	13	TGCGCCAGCTCTCGGGGGGGAACCTACGAGCAGTACTTC	CASSRGGTYEQYF
TRBV9	TRBJ1-4	TRBD1	.	15	TGTGCCAGCAGCGCCCTACAGGGGTCGAATGAAAAACTGTTTTTT	CASSALQGSNEKLFF
TRBV4-3	TRBJ2-1	.	.	13	TGCGCCAGCAGCCAAGATAGGGCACGCGAGCAGTTCTTC	CASSQDRAREQFF
TRBV5-1	TRBJ1-2	.	.	13	TGCGCCAGCAGCTTGGACGGGGGCGATGGCTACACCTTC	CASSLDGGDGYTF
TRBV7-8	TRBJ2-7	.	.	12	TGTGCCAGCAGCCAGGGGGGGGCGTCGCAGTACTTC	CASSQGGASQYF
TRBV2	TRBJ2-2	.	.	14	TGTGCCAGCAGTGAAGTAATAGGTATCGGGGAGCTGTTTTTT	CASSEVIGIGELFF
TRBV5-4	TRBJ2-6	.	.	17	TGTGCCAGCAGCTTGGCAGGGACCGGCTCTGGGGCCAACGTCCTGACTTTC	CASSLAGTGSGANVLTF
TRBV5-4	TRBJ1-6	.	.	15	TGTGCCAGCAGCTTGTCAGGGGTGTCGAATTCACCCCTCCACTTT	CASSLSGVSNSPLHF
TRBV5-5	TRBJ1-5	.	.	13	TGTGCCAGCAGCTTTGGGGTCAATCAGCCCCAGCATTTT	CASSFGVNQPQHF
TRBV18	TRBJ2-2	.	.	16	TGTGCCAGCTCACCACGCGGGACTTCGTATGCCGGGGAGCTGTTTTTT	CASSPRGTSYAGELFF
TRBV7-3	TRBJ1-1	.	few	14	TGTGCCAGCAGCTTATCCTTTGTGAACACTGAAGCTTTCTTT	CASSLSFVNTEAFF
TRBV18	TRBJ1-1	TRBD1	.	15	TGTGCCAGCTCACGGGACAGCCTACAGAACACTGAAGCTTTCTTT	CASSRDSLQNTEAFF
TRBV2	TRBJ2-7	TRBD1	.	15	TGTGCCAGCAGTGAAGGGACAGGGGGCTCCTACGAGCAGTACTTC	CASSEGTGGSYEQYF
TRBV7-2	TRBJ2-5	.	.	16	TGTGCCAGCAGCCCCCGTCTGAGGGGGGTGGGAGAGACCCAGTACTTC	CASSPRLRGVGETQYF
TRBV27	TRBJ2-7	TRBD2	once	15	TGTGCCAGCAGTTTGGCCGGGACTAGCGGGTCGGGGCAGTACTTC	CASSLAGTSGSGQYF
TRBV3-1/TRBV3-2	TRBJ1-2	TRBD1	.	15	TGTGCCAGCAGCCCATCCGGGACAGGGAACTATGGCTACACCTTC	CASSPSGTGNYGYTF
TRBV23-1	TRBJ1-5	.	.	14	TGCGCCAGCAGTCATTGGGCCGAATATCAGCCCCAGCATTTT	CASSHWAEYQPQHF
TRBV13	TRBJ2-2	TRBD2	.	17	TGTGCCAGCAGCTTTGGACTAGCGGGAGTACGAACCGGGGAGCTGTTTTTT	CASSFGLAGVRTGELFF
TRBV27	TRBJ2-2	TRBD1	.	17	TGTGCCAGCAATACCTATTCCGGGACAGGGAGCACCGGGGAGCTGTTTTTT	CASNTYSGTGSTGELFF
TRBV2	TRBJ2-5	TRBD2	.	14	TGTGCCAGCAGTGACGCGGGGGGCAAAGAGACCCAGTACTTC	CASSDAGGKETQYF
TRBV5-1	TRBJ1-4	.	.	17	TGCGCCAGCAGCTGGACCTACCGGACAGATCCTAATGAAAAACTGTTTTTT	CASSWTYRTDPNEKLFF